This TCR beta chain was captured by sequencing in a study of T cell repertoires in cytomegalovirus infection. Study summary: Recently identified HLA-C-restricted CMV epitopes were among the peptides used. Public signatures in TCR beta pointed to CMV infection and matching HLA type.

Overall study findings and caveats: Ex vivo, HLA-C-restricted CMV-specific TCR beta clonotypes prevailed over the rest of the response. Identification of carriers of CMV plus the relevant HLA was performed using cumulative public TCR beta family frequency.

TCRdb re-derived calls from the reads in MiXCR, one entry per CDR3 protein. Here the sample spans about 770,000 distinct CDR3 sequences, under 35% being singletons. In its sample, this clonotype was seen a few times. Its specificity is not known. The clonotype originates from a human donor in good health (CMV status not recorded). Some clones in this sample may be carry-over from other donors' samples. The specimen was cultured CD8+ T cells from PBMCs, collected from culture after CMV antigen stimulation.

The CDR3 region has the DNA TGTGCCAGCAGACGTCCGGGACAGTCACTGCCCGTCACTGAAGCTTTCTTT. Translating gives CASRRPGQSLPVTEAFF. The chain couples TRBV28 to TRBJ1-1; 7 bases agree with TRBD1. The CDR3 covers 17 residues. Trimming removed 6 bases from V and 4 bases from J; junction bases left unmatched: 17. CDR1 is MDHEN, CDR2 SYDVKM, per germline. The complete variable domain, with remaining parts taken from reference TRBV28 and TRBJ1-1, reads DVKVTQSSRYLVKRTGEKVFLECVQDMDHENMFWYRQDPGLGLRLIYFSYDVKMKEKGDIPEGYSVSREKKERFSLILESASTNQTSMYLCASRRPGQSLPVTEAFFGQGTRLTVV.